The 20 T cell receptor beta chains given below trace back to one sample, sequenced in a study of regulatory T cells in long-lasting Graves disease. Sample time point: persistent/refractory GD, antithyroid drugs over 5 years with positive TRAb. Making the TCR library involved RNA that had been extracted from PBMCs. With iRepertoire HTBI primers and Arm-PCR of CDR3 regions, TCR beta libraries were built. TCRdb passed the multiplex PCR reads through MiXCR, listing each CDR3 protein once. The sample includes 300,000 or so distinct CDR3 sequences, 15% to 20% of them seen just once. The material was peripheral blood mononuclear cells (PBMCs), obtained when the disease was refractory, from a patient treated with antithyroid drugs. The receptors were gathered from a female donor with Graves disease.

The rearrangement links TRBV19 to TRBJ1-5; 8 bases map to TRBD1. The CDR3 has 19 residues. V lost 5 bases, J lost 2 bases, and 17 bases stayed unmatched. Germline CDR1 and CDR2: LNHDA and SQIVND (reference sequence). CDR3 DNA sequence: TGTGCCAGTAGTTCCCCCACCAGGGGGCCCGAATATGGCAATCAGCCCCAGCATTTT. Its protein product is CASSSPTRGPEYGNQPQHF. The full variable domain, rest sourced from reference TRBV19 and TRBJ1-5, is DGGITQSPKYLFRKEGQNVTLSCEQNLNHDAMYWYRQDPGQGLRLIYYSQIVNDFQKGDIAEGYSVSREKKESFPLTVTSAQKNPTAFYLCASSSPTRGPEYGNQPQHFGDGTRLSIL.

The V call is TRBV2, the J call TRBJ2-1, with D possibly matching TRBD1 (5 bases). V lost 3 bases to trimming and J lost 1 base, with 7 bases between them. Germline values: CDR1 SNHLY, CDR2 FYNNEI. The CDR3 totals 14 residues. CDR3 residues: CASSDDSSYNEQFF. The DNA for the CDR3 is TGTGCCAGCAGTGACGACAGTTCCTACAATGAGCAGTTCTTC.

This clonotype occurred a few times. The chain combines TRBV20-1 with TRBJ2-2; no reliable D call. This CDR3 is 13 amino acids long. V was trimmed by 7 bases and J by 4 bases, leaving 13 bases between them. CDR1 is DFQATT, CDR2 SNEGSKA, per germline (reference sequence). In nucleotides, the CDR3 is TGCAGTGGAGTGAGACCCATCACCGGGGAGCTGTTTTTT. This codes for CSGVRPITGELFF.

The table lists this clonotype with many counts. This chain connects TRBV6-5 to TRBJ1-5; D is possibly TRBD1 (5 bases). This CDR3 is built from 15 residues. Looked up from germline, CDR1 is MNHEY and CDR2 is SVGAGI. The V end was cut by 0 bases, the J end by 3 bases, with 9 bases between. The CDR3 DNA reads as TGTGCCAGCAGTTACTCGGGGGGGGACAATCAGCCCCAGCATTTT. Amino acids: CASSYSGGDNQPQHF.

This clonotype was detected ten times or more. The V gene is TRBV11-2, the J gene TRBJ1-1; 10 nucleotides align to TRBD1. The CDR3 covers 19 residues. The junction had 18 bases not matched to a gene; V was cut back by 5 bases and J by 3 bases. Germline loops: CDR1 SGHAT, CDR2 FQNNGV. The CDR3 here is CASSPLGDRGIRVDTEAFF. Written as DNA, the CDR3 is TGTGCCAGCAGCCCCCTGGGGGACAGGGGTATTCGAGTGGACACTGAAGCTTTCTTT.

The chain has TRBV30 and TRBJ2-3; 8 nucleotides agree with TRBD2. The CDR3 consists of 15 residues. Trimming at V came to 2 bases and at J to 2 bases, leaving 6 bases not matched to a gene. Germline CDR1 reads GTSNPN; CDR2 reads SVGIG (reference sequence). CDR3 coding DNA: TGTGCCTGGAGTAGGCTAGCGGGTCACACAGATACGCAGTATTTT. Translation gives CAWSRLAGHTDTQYF.

This clonotype was recorded a few times. V is TRBV25-1 and J is TRBJ1-3; D is undetermined. Germline V gene data show CDR1 as MGHDK and CDR2 as SYGVNS. V lost 5 bases to trimming and J lost 3 bases, with 8 bases between them. CDR3 length: 13 residues. CDR3 amino acids: CASSWTVGNTIYF. The CDR3, as DNA: TGTGCCAGCAGTTGGACGGTTGGAAACACCATATATTTT.

This chain connects TRBV19 to TRBJ1-5; TRBD1 agrees at 7 bases. CDR1 LNHDA and CDR2 SQIVND come from the germline V gene (reference sequence). This CDR3 spans 15 amino acids. The trim removed 6 bases at V and 4 bases at J, leaving 9 bases unmatched. CDR3 DNA: TGTGCCAGTAGCTCGATTGACAGGGAAAATCAGCCCCAGCATTTT. The encoded protein is CASSSIDRENQPQHF.

This clonotype was detected ten times or more. The chain employs TRBV29-1 and TRBJ1-1; D gene ambiguous. CDR1 and CDR2 (germline): SQVTM, ANQGSEA. V shed 1 base and J shed 5 bases, with 5 bases lying between them. The length of the CDR3 is 11 residues. The CDR3 loop is CSVEGGTEAFF. As DNA, the CDR3 is TGCAGCGTTGAAGGGGGAACTGAAGCTTTCTTT.

The sample holds many counts of this clonotype. The V and J genes are TRBV7-8 and TRBJ1-6; no firm D call. Trimming took 4 bases from V and 7 from J, leaving 17 bases between them. The CDR3 is 16 residues long. In germline, CDR1 is SGHVS, CDR2 FQNEAQ. This CDR3 is CASSSTGAGLNSPLHF. Written as DNA, the CDR3 is TGTGCCAGCAGCTCAACGGGCGCAGGCCTAAATTCACCCCTCCACTTT.

This clonotype appeared once. A far larger clone is one base from this, pointing to a likely read error. The CDR3 protein is CASGPQGWIETQYF. The CDR3 DNA is TGTGCCAGCGGGCCACAGGGGTGGATAGAGACCCAGTACTTC. V is TRBV6-2 or TRBV6-3 and J is TRBJ2-5; 7 positions agree with TRBD1. The CDR3 runs 14 residues. V lost 8 bases and J lost 4; bases outside the gene matches: 10. Looked up from germline, CDR1 is MNHEY and CDR2 is SVGEGT.

Concerning this clonotype: Compared with germline, one end of the junction differs, possibly owing to a read error. This sequence joins TRBV7-9 and TRBJ1-1; the D gene is possibly TRBD1 (6 bases). The CDR3 runs to 16 residues. CDR1 is SEHNR and CDR2 is FQNEAQ in the germline V gene (reference sequence). As DNA, the CDR3 is TGCGCCAGCAGCCAGGGAAGACAGGAACTGAACACTGAAGCTTTCTTT. This gives the protein CASSQGRQELNTEAFF. Full variable domain (outside the CDR3, taken from reference TRBV7-9 and TRBJ1-1): DTGVSQNPRHKITKRGQNVTFRCDPISEHNRLYWYRQTLGQGPEFLTYFQNEAQLEKSRLLSDRFSAERPKGSFSTLEIQRTEQGDSAMYLCASSQGRQELNTEAFFGQGTRLTVV.

This clonotype came up once. The chain is built from TRBV3-1 and TRBJ2-5, with D perhaps assigned TRBD1 or TRBD2 (5 bases each). The ends were cut back, 4 bases at V and 5 bases at J, with 20 bases in the middle. The CDR3 has 16 residues. Germline CDR1 is LGHDT and CDR2 is YNNKEL (reference sequence). For the CDR3, the DNA is TGTGCCAGCAGCCCATCGGGACCCTCTTTCCCCGAGACCCAGTACTTC. This encodes CASSPSGPSFPETQYF.

This clonotype has ten or more counts. V and J are TRBV7-8 and TRBJ1-5; D is undetermined. The CDR3 extends over 15 amino acids. Looked up from germline, CDR1 is SGHVS and CDR2 is FQNEAQ. V dropped 6 bases and J dropped 0 bases, with 12 bases sitting between them. CDR3 coding DNA: TGTGCCAGCAGTCCCGGACGGTTTAGCAATCAGCCCCAGCATTTT. Amino acid sequence: CASSPGRFSNQPQHF.

CDR3 protein: CASRAGTSGINTGELFF. The CDR3, as DNA: TGTGCCAGCAGAGCCGGGACTAGCGGGATTAACACCGGGGAGCTGTTTTTT. This chain joins TRBV3-1 and TRBJ2-2; 13 nucleotides agree with TRBD2. The CDR3 contains 17 residues. J gave up 2 bases and V 6 bases, and 6 bases lay outside the gene matches. Per germline, CDR1 LGHDT and CDR2 YNNKEL (reference sequence).

V usage is TRBV11-2 and J usage is TRBJ2-7; unclear D gene. Per germline, CDR1 SGHAT and CDR2 FQNNGV. V was shortened by 4 bases and J by 5 bases, with 15 bases between the two germline ends. This CDR3 contains 14 residues. The CDR3 loop is CASSSSGNFDEQYF. CDR3 DNA sequence: TGTGCCAGCAGCTCGAGTGGGAACTTTGACGAGCAGTACTTC.

The CDR3 spells CASSRIRTSGSRNEQFF. CDR3 in DNA: TGTGCCAGCAGCCGGATTCGGACTAGCGGGAGTCGGAATGAGCAGTTCTTC. The J gene is TRBJ2-1, the V gene TRBV28; 13 bases agree with TRBD2. V shed 6 bases, J shed 7 bases, and the junction held 12 bases outside the gene matches. This CDR3 has 17 amino acids. Germline assignment: CDR1 MDHEN and CDR2 SYDVKM.

The chain has TRBV20-1 and TRBJ1-2; D uncertain. V was clipped by 5 bases and J by 11 bases, with 15 bases between them. The CDR3 is 11 amino acids. The V gene's germline CDR1 is DFQATT and CDR2 SNEGSKA (reference sequence). This CDR3 is CSAQALRSYTF. CDR3 nucleotides: TGCAGTGCTCAAGCATTACGATCGTACACCTTC.

This clonotype turned up a few times. CDR3 in amino acids: CASSFIDGGVDRGKNTQYF. CDR3 DNA: TGTGCCAGCAGCTTTATCGACGGGGGCGTGGACAGGGGGAAAAATACGCAGTATTTT. V gene TRBV7-9 combines with J gene TRBJ2-3, with TRBD1 identical over 10 bases. J gave up 7 bases and V 3 bases, and 19 bases lay outside the gene matches. Germline assignment: CDR1 SEHNR and CDR2 FQNEAQ (reference sequence). CDR3 size: 19 residues.

This clonotype appeared a few times. This sequence joins TRBV29-1 and TRBJ1-2; 7 nucleotides agree with TRBD1. Germline V gene data show CDR1 as SQVTM and CDR2 as ANQGSEA. With V trimmed by 0 bases and J by 7 bases, 8 bases remained unmatched. CDR3 length: 14 amino acids. The CDR3 reads CSVEEVQGMGGYTF. The CDR3, as DNA: TGCAGCGTTGAAGAGGTACAGGGGATGGGTGGCTACACCTTC. Using reference TRBV29-1 and TRBJ1-2 for the parts outside the CDR3, the full variable domain is SAVISQKPSRDICQRGTSLTIQCQVDSQVTMMFWYRQQPGQSLTLIATANQGSEATYESGFVIDKFPISRPNLTFSTLTVSNMSPEDSSIYLCSVEEVQGMGGYTFGSGTRLTVV.